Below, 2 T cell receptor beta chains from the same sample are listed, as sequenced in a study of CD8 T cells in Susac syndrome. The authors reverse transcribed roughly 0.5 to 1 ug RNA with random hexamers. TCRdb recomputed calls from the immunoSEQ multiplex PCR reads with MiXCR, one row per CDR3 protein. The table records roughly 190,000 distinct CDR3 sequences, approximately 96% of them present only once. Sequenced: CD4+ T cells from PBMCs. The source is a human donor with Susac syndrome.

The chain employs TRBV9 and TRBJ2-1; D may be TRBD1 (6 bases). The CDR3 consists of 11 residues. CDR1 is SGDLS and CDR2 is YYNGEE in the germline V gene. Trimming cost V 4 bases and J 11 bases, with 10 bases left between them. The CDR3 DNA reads TGTGCCAGCAGCACTGGACAGAAGCAGTTCTTC. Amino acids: CASSTGQKQFF.

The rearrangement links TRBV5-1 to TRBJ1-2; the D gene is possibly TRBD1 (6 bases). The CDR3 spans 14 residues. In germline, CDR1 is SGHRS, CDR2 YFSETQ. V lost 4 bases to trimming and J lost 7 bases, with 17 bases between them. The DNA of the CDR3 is TGCGCCAGCAGCCCGAGGACAGATGGCGGTGGCTACACCTTC. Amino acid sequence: CASSPRTDGGGYTF.